Below, 7 T cell receptor beta chains from the same sample are listed, as sequenced in a study of CD8 T cells in Susac syndrome. Roughly 0.45 to 1 ug RNA was reverse transcribed with random hexamers. TCRdb fed the immunoSEQ multiplex PCR reads into MiXCR, producing one record per CDR3 protein. Among roughly 86,000 distinct CDR3 sequences listed, roughly 95% were seen once. Source material: CD8+ T cells from PBMCs. These receptors came from a human donor with Susac syndrome.

V gene TRBV15 combines with J gene TRBJ1-1; perhaps TRBD1 as D (6 bases). The CDR3 covers 15 residues. The V gene lost 4 bases and the J gene lost 0 bases, with 12 bases spanning the gap. Per the germline V gene, CDR1 is LNHNV and CDR2 is YYDKDF (reference sequence). For the CDR3, the DNA is TGTGCCACCAGCAAACCACAGGGCATGAACACTGAAGCTTTCTTT. Protein: CATSKPQGMNTEAFF. The full variable domain, in which reference TRBV15 and TRBJ1-1 provide the parts outside the CDR3, is DAMVIQNPRYQVTQFGKPVTLSCSQTLNHNVMYWYQQKSSQAPKLLFHYYDKDFNNEADTPDNFQSRRPNTSFCFLDIRSPGLGDTAMYLCATSKPQGMNTEAFFGQGTRLTVV.

This clonotype appeared once. This chain connects TRBV12-5 to TRBJ2-7, with 7 positions matching TRBD1. The CDR3 length is 14 residues. CDR1 and CDR2 (germline): LGHNT, FRNRAP. With V trimmed by 1 base and J by 3 bases, 3 bases remained unmatched. CDR3 protein: CASGLDRGNYEQYF. Here the CDR3 DNA reads TGTGCTAGTGGTTTGGACAGGGGTAACTACGAGCAGTACTTC.

V is TRBV20-1 and J is TRBJ1-1; D not resolved. The CDR3 sequence is 12 residues long. The V end was cut by 3 bases, the J end by 0 bases, with 5 bases between. The germline V gene encodes CDR1 DFQATT and CDR2 SNEGSKA (reference sequence). As DNA, the CDR3 is TGCAGTGCTAGGAACTTGAACACTGAAGCTTTCTTT. Protein: CSARNLNTEAFF.

In nucleotides, the CDR3 is TGTGCCAGCAGCAGCTTAGCCGGTTCGACCCACGAGCAGTACTTC. Its translation: CASSSLAGSTHEQYF. V is TRBV7-6 and J is TRBJ2-7; D not certain. Looked up from germline, CDR1 is SGHVS and CDR2 is FNYEAQ. Between the trimmed V and J ends, which lost 5 bases and 5 bases, there was a span of 19 bases. The CDR3 sequence is 15 residues long. Variable domain in full (rest from reference TRBV7-6 and TRBJ2-7): GAGVSQSPRYKVTKRGQDVALRCDPISGHVSLYWYRQALGQGPEFLTYFNYEAQQDKSGLPNDRFSAERPEGSISTLTIQRTEQRDSAMYRCASSSLAGSTHEQYFGPGTRLTVT.

J is TRBJ2-2 and V is TRBV18; 9 bases align to TRBD1. The CDR3 runs 16 residues. Trimming at V came to 2 bases and at J to 4 bases, leaving 5 bases not matched to a gene. Germline V gives CDR1 KGHSH, CDR2 LQKENI. CDR3 region: CASSPSGTGSTGELFF. The CDR3 nucleotides read TGTGCCAGCTCACCATCCGGGACAGGGAGCACCGGGGAGCTGTTTTTT.

This clonotype is a singleton in its sample. This sequence joins TRBV27 and TRBJ1-6, with TRBD1 as a possible D gene (5 bases). The V end lost 5 bases, the J end lost 7 bases, and 15 bases lay between the germline ends. CDR3 length equals 15 residues. Germline V gives CDR1 MNHEY, CDR2 SMNVEV (reference sequence). The CDR3 loop is CASSPRDGTNSPLHF. For the CDR3, the DNA is TGTGCCAGCAGTCCCCGGGACGGAACCAATTCACCCCTCCACTTT.

The V and J genes are TRBV3-1 and TRBJ2-7, with no clear D. This CDR3 has 14 residues. The V end lost 1 base, the J end lost 1 base, and 8 bases lay between the germline ends. Germline V gives CDR1 LGHDT, CDR2 YNNKEL (reference sequence). The chain's CDR3 is CASSQVLGSYEQYF. The CDR3 DNA is TGTGCCAGCAGCCAAGTCCTCGGGTCCTACGAGCAGTACTTC.